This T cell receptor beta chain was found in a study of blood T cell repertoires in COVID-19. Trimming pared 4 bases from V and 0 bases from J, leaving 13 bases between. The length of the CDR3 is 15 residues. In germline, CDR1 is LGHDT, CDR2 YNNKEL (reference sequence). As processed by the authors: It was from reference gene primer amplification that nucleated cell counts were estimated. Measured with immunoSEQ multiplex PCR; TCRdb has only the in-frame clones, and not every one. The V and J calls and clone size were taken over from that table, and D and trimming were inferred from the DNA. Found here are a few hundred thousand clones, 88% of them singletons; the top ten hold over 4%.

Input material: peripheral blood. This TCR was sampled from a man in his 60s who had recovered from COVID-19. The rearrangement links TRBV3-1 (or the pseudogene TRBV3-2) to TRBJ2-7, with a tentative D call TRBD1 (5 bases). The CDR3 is CASSRNRKPSYEQYF. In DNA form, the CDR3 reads TGTGCCAGCAGCCGAAACAGGAAGCCCTCCTACGAGCAGTACTTC.